Listed here is a single T cell receptor (beta chain). There is no known antigen for this receptor. No qualities accompany the bases; no much larger clone lies one base away. From the cysteine through the phenylalanine, the CDR3 covers 15 amino acids. The only DNA kept is the CDR3, 45 bases in frame from the first base. V is pruned by 0 bases and J by 10 bases, leaving 11 bases of the junction without a gene match. The germline V gene provides CDR1 LGHNA and CDR2 YNFKEQ. Library prep was done by the immunoSEQ multiplex PCR assay. For the multiplex PCR, a mixture combining 60 forward primers for TCR Vbeta segments and 13 reverse primers for TCR Jbeta segments was used. A multiplex PCR assay on genomic DNA amplified the CDR3 region of rearranged TCR beta genes. On the Illumina HiSeq System, the amplified TCR beta libraries were sequenced as 87-base-pair reads. The published analysis was carried out like this. Across the 640 or so repertoires, a later analysis counted around 80 million unique TCR beta chains, 9 million to 14 million of which were shared by at least two donors. To remove PCR and sequencing errors, raw reads were error-corrected and collapsed into unique sequences using a nearest-neighbor algorithm that merged closely related sequences. V, D and J gene segments were assigned by aligning CDR3 sequences to IMGT reference sequences. For a sequence to be retained, at least a six-nucleotide match to both a V gene segment and a J gene segment was required. Rearrangements were called productive when the CDR3 lacked stop codons and stayed in frame with V and J; all others were non-productive. CDR3 was defined according to IMGT convention as the region running from the second conserved V-encoded cysteine to the conserved J-encoded phenylalanine. Sequences without an unambiguous match to a single V gene segment were excluded from the earlier analysis of several hundred of the donors. In an earlier analysis of roughly 600 of the donors, a V segment was called functional when productive rearrangements were above 56.7%, and segregating when the standard deviation between donors exceeded 5%. A statistical classification framework was developed to diagnose cytomegalovirus status using the catalog of TCR beta chain sequences. In a later analysis, TCR nucleotide sequences were compared against IMGT/GENE-DB human TR gene sequences so that V and J genes could be assigned. In a later analysis, CDR3 sequences and most-parsimonious VDJ recombination scenarios were assigned using the TCRdist pipeline. In a later analysis, each TCR beta chain was defined by its CDR3 amino acid sequence together with its V-gene family, and reads without a unique V-gene family were excluded. As a way to deal with suspected cross-contamination and a sequencing artifact, a later analysis dropped approximately 590 nucleotide sequences that were highly shared and had low generation probability. In a later analysis, a clonal expansion index for each public chain was calculated from normalized within-repertoire ranks of inferred template counts. Generation probabilities in a later analysis came from a VDJ recombination model fitted to out-of-frame rearrangements, and those results were checked against IGoR. In a later analysis, hypergeometric tests were used to score TCR-TCR, TCR-HLA and TCR-CMV co-occurrence, with a repertoire-size bias correction applied to TCR pairs. To estimate false discovery rates, a later analysis permuted the HLA or CMV assignments 20 times. In a later analysis, co-occurring TCRs were grouped using DBSCAN, with TCRdist sequence similarity added in when clustering inside HLA-allele-positive subsets. Repertoires with fewer than 30,000 or more than 120,000 public chains, plus five repertoires with anomalous nucleotide sharing, were excluded from co-occurrence clustering. Imported from immuneACCESS, the table was reduced by TCRdb to in-frame sequences with V and J called. These copies leave out some clones; in studies compared against another copy, an unresolved V gene accounts for under half, and the cause of the remainder is not known. Clone size and the V and J calls come from that table; the DNA yielded D and trimming. A total of fewer than 200,000 clones appear in this sample, 76% of them only once. 0.7% to 0.8% of the sample lies in the top ten.

The sample belongs to a study of cytomegalovirus exposure and HLA in healthy donors (dated by TCRdb to between 2016 and 2019). Background on the whole study: An earlier analysis of several hundred of the donors reported 250 to 350 Gb of sequence data and around 110 million unique TCR beta sequences obtained from roughly 170 million T cells. Using immunosequencing, the study profiled T cell repertoires from 550 to 750 subjects and related those repertoires to cytomegalovirus serostatus. HLA typing covered class I and class II loci at four-digit resolution. Besides the first cohort of roughly 700 subjects, a separate validation cohort made up of roughly 130 different subjects was used. In an earlier analysis of roughly 600 of the donors, high-throughput TCR beta sequencing was used to judge whether each TCR beta V gene segment behaved as functional or pseudogenic. In a later genetic analysis, genome-wide SNP genotypes for about three fifths of the roughly 670 donors were used, and that subset was treated as a discovery cohort. An early release that covered approximately 600 HLA-typed donors contained approximately 300 gigabases of sequencing data and 80 million or so unique TCR sequences. Alongside the repertoire data, information on donor age, sex, ethnicity and CMV serostatus was compiled. In a later analysis, previously published TCR beta repertoires from more than 500 donors were re-analyzed and high-resolution HLA genotyping was added so that TCR occurrence patterns could be studied. To predict cytomegalovirus infection status, the study combined high-throughput TCR immunosequencing, statistical association of individual TCRs with disease status, and machine learning. The study aimed to test whether signatures of past pathogen exposure could be identified by cataloging public T cell receptors. The genetic ancestry cluster associated with self-reported Caucasian donors included over 65% of the approximately 410 genotyped donors. Typing coverage differed by locus: A, B, C, DRB1 and DQB1 were typed in about 620-630 donors, DQA1 in approximately 520, DPA1 in some 570, and DPB1 in 472. The later analysis used no new phenotypic data to find candidate immune exposures, relying instead on TCR beta sequences and their occurrence across donors. Among 300 to 500 genotyped donors of the cohort, an average of about 240,000 unique TCR beta nucleotide sequences was sequenced per donor, of which about 19% were non-productive. Because of strong linkage in the cohort, five DR-DQ haplotypes were treated as single units for association and clustering. Every discovery cohort repertoire had been produced on one sequencing platform. Results and caveats for the whole study, not just this receptor: The classifier was reported to diagnose cytomegalovirus status with high specificity and sensitivity in both the original cohort and the validation cohort. The authors suggested that the approach could potentially be generalized to other disease states and immunological phenotypes. Because the 87-base-pair reads could not distinguish some IMGT-functional V segments, including TRBV6-2 and TRBV6-3, those segments were excluded. In the study, 150 to 200 TCR beta chains were listed as associated with cytomegalovirus. CMV serostatus was the only immune exposure information available for the cohort. In a later analysis, most CMV-associated TCR beta chains were found to appear HLA-restricted, with HLA associations seemingly driven largely by CMV exposure. Because HLA typing was missing for some donors at each locus, association tests included only the typed subset. A further reported finding was that TCR beta sequences accurately predicted the HLA-A and HLA-B alleles for most subjects in the first cohort. In a later analysis, TCR association rates were found to vary across HLA loci, with the most associated TCRs seen for DRB1 alleles and the fewest for HLA-C alleles. Across donors, most TCR sequences were observed very rarely, whereas some public TCRs were present in many individuals. Specific HLA alleles were associated with 15,000 to 20,000 TCR beta sequences at a false discovery rate of 0.05 in a later analysis. Compared with the approximately 600-donor mean, donors in an Asian-associated ancestry cluster had fewer N-insertions in productive TCRs, according to a later genetic analysis. The cohort was sequenced for TCR beta chains only, and without alpha or paired-chain data the features that could be detected were limited. Linkage disequilibrium might explain the correlated functional status among segregating V segments, but an unknown experimental factor could not be excluded. Roughly 17 rarely observed V segments, including chromosome 9 orphons, were excluded from the earlier analysis of a few hundred of the donors because counts were too low. A cluster of highly shared sequence variants was judged likely to represent a technical artifact of the sequencing pipeline. An association between a missense DCLRE1C variant and V-gene and J-gene trimming of TCR beta chains was found in a later genetic analysis and replicated in an independent cohort. An earlier analysis of around 500 of the donors showed that most TCR beta V segments appeared in productive rearrangements either about 87% or about 30% of the time, which broadly matched IMGT annotations. Sequencing depth was assumed to be roughly uniform across donors in the presence/absence analyses, though that assumption may not hold. A few of the identified cytomegalovirus-associated TCR beta chains were confirmed in vitro to be specific for cytomegalovirus antigens. According to a later analysis, parvovirus B19, influenza, CMV and Epstein-Barr virus appeared linked to several top co-occurrence clusters. When HLA alleles, especially DR and DQ, strongly co-occurred, attributing TCR associations to individual alleles was difficult. In a later analysis, HLA-associated TCR beta chains were found to be more clonally expanded and to have lower generation probabilities than equally common non-associated chains.

The cohort consisted of more than 650 healthy bone marrow donors. At the time of sampling, every cohort member was nominally healthy, though immune exposures that went unrecorded were likely present. The donor tested CMV seronegative and was one of the 352 seronegative cohort members. Each donor provided a peripheral blood sample, and peripheral blood mononuclear cells were used for TCR beta sequencing. Genomic DNA was extracted from the blood cell samples with the Qiagen DNeasy Blood Extraction Kit. Sample: PBMCs. The TCR sequence derives from a female donor in good health and CMV-seronegative. The chain joins TRBV4-2 to TRBJ1-1, with 7 bases in between that match TRBD1. This receptor has the CDR3 CASSQEVKGGKGAFF. DNA sequence: TGTGCCAGCAGCCAAGAGGTAAAAGGGGGCAAAGGAGCTTTCTTT.